These 2 T cell receptor beta chains came from one sample sequenced in a study of control samples from healthy donors and cancer patients. Produced via immunoSEQ multiplex PCR; TCRdb's table is partial and in-frame only. The table lists 100,000 to 150,000 clones, roughly 87% of them singletons, with roughly 2% in the top ten. Sequenced sample: blood. The receptors were gathered from a man between 18 and 35 years old in good health.

J is TRBJ2-6 and V is TRBV7-8; D call uncertain. Germline V gene sequence: CDR1 SGHVS, CDR2 FQNEAQ. CDR3 length: 15 residues. Trimming cost V 5 bases and J 0 bases, with 8 bases left between them. The CDR3 DNA reads TGTGCCAGCAGCCGAGCCCGCTCTGGGGCCAACGTCCTGACTTTC. Translating gives CASSRARSGANVLTF.

This clone was counted many times. This chain connects TRBV7-3 to TRBJ2-5; D remains ambiguous. Trimming left V 4 bases short and J 2 bases short, with 8 bases between. From germline, CDR1 is SGHTA and CDR2 FQGTGA. This CDR3 comprises 13 residues. The CDR3 sequence: CASSYRAQETQYF. CDR3 sequence (DNA): TGTGCCAGCAGCTACCGGGCGCAAGAGACCCAGTACTTC.